This entry is about one TCR beta chain. There is no known antigen for this receptor. The germline V gene supplies CDR1 SGHAT and CDR2 FQNNGV. The CDR3 spans 11 residues, from the cysteine through the phenylalanine. The DNA is not on file. The sequencing machine was an Illumina HiSeq 2000. TCR beta cDNA libraries were prepared using 5'RACE template switching, which introduced a universal primer site and unique molecular identifiers. cDNA synthesis was primed from the TCR beta constant segment, followed by two successive PCR amplification steps. The authors' analysis ran thus. MIGEC was used to demultiplex reads and group the reads by UMI, and MiTCR was used to assemble and quantify clonotypes. To remove erroneous sequences, TCR cDNA sequences were retained only when supported by two or more reads. The tcR package was used for downstream repertoire analysis, and clonotypes were matched across fractions by CDR3 nucleotide sequence plus V segment. Antigen specificity was annotated against VDJdb with VDJmatch, allowing one amino acid substitution in CDR3. The reads, reprocessed by TCRdb, yield one row per CDR3 protein sequence and no DNA. The V and J calls follow TCRdb's processing rather than the paper's. The table for this sample lists more than 120,000 distinct CDR3 sequences. 12% of the sample comes from the top ten.

These data come from a study of T cells expressing NK-cell markers (TCRdb year 2020). Notes on the research overall: TCR beta-chain repertoires were profiled in sorted CD3+CD56+NKG2C+, CD3+CD56+NKG2C- and CD3+CD56-NKG2C+ T-cell subsets from seven or eight donors. Among the eight sequenced donors, seven were HCMV-seropositive and one was HCMV-seronegative. Illumina HiSeq 2000/2500, MiSeq or NextSeq was used to sequence libraries as 2 x 150 bp reads. Randomly selected healthy volunteers, three men and five women, were used as the eight sequenced donors. What the study reported, not specific to this receptor: Those dominant clonotypes were again the most abundant among CD3+CD56-NKG2C+ cells in a handful of donors, at about 28.3-65%. In roughly 6 donors, the dominant CD3+CD56+NKG2C+ clonotypes ranked among the top 10 CD8+ clonotypes, making up roughly 1.0-8% of CD8+ T cells. Whether the expanded NKG2C-expressing T cell clones were specific for HCMV antigens remained unclear.

HCMV-specific IgG was detected in serum with a commercial ELISA kit to determine HCMV serostatus. Ficoll density gradient centrifugation was used to isolate peripheral blood mononuclear cells from blood. This sequence uses TRBV11-2 and TRBJ2-1; TCRdb proposes TRBD2, but this gene call is untestable without DNA. This clonotype was sampled from a young man in good health. Donor details come from another sample of the same person, matched by shared clones. Sequencing was performed on blood T cells: a sorted CD56 or NKG2C T cell subset, CD4+ or CD8+ T cells, or bulk PBMC T cells (not recorded which). Here the CDR3 is given as CASSSGTVKFF.